This TCR beta chain was retrieved from a study of early T cells in non-severe SARS-CoV-2 infection. At the level of the study: The input, bulk RNA from unsorted whole blood, was sequenced, and chains were unpaired.

Trimming left V 6 bases short and J 4 bases short, with 13 bases between. This CDR3 is built from 14 residues. Germline CDR1 is MNHNY and CDR2 is SVGAGI (reference sequence). TCRdb re-called the 5' RACE reads with MiXCR, one entry per CDR3 protein. The sample carries roughly 60,000 distinct CDR3 sequences, roughly 12% recorded once. This clonotype was seen a handful of times. The V gene is TRBV6-6, the J gene TRBJ1-5; weak D call: TRBD1 (6 bases). The receptor's source is an adult who was a healthcare worker with PCR-confirmed SARS-CoV-2 infection or an uninfected control (not recorded which). Sequencing was done on a sample of whole blood. CDR3 sequence (DNA): TGTGCCAGCAGCTCTGGACAGATTAATCAGCCCCAGCATTTT. As protein: CASSSGQINQPQHF.